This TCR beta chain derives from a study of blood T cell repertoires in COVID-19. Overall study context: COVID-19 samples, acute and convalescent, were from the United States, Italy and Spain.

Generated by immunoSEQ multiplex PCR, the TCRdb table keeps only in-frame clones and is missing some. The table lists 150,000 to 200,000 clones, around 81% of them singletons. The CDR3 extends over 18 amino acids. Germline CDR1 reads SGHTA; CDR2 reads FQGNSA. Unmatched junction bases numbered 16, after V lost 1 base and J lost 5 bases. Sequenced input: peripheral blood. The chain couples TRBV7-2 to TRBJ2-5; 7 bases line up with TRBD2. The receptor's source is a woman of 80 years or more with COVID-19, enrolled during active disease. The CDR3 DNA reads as TGTGCCAGCAGCTTAGTTAGATCCAGCGGGAAGACCCATGAGACCCAGTACTTC. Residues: CASSLVRSSGKTHETQYF.